The 27 T cell receptor beta chains reported below all come from one sample, sequenced in a study of T cell repertoires in cytomegalovirus infection. TCRdb ran MiXCR on the reads and lists one entry per CDR3 protein. The data show about 450,000 distinct CDR3 sequences, with 30% to 40% seen just once and roughly 15% held by the top ten. The sequenced sample was PBMCs. The receptors stem from a human donor in good health (CMV status not recorded). Some clones in this sample may be carry-over from other donors' samples.

As regards this clonotype: One end of the junction varies from germline; a read error may be responsible. The chain employs TRBV6-1 and TRBJ2-7; 9 bases align to TRBD2. This CDR3 contains 16 residues. In germline, CDR1 is MNHNS, CDR2 SASEGT. In DNA, the CDR3 is TGTGCCAGCAGCGAAGCGGCTAGCGGGGCTCCCTACGAGCAGTACTTC. Protein sequence: CASSEAASGAPYEQYF.

V usage is TRBV24-1 and J usage is TRBJ2-1, with D possibly being TRBD2 (6 bases). The ends were cut back, 5 bases at V and 6 bases at J, with 10 bases in the middle. Germline V gene sequence: CDR1 KGHDR, CDR2 SFDVKD. The CDR3 has 13 residues. The CDR3 DNA sequence: TGTGCCACCAGTGCCATGGGGGGCAATGAGCAGTTCTTC. It codes for CATSAMGGNEQFF.

This clonotype was counted many times. The chain uses TRBV7-8 and TRBJ2-5, with 8 nucleotides matching TRBD2. Germline CDR1 and CDR2: SGHVS and FQNEAQ. This CDR3 spans 16 amino acids. Trimming at V came to 6 bases and at J to 1 base, leaving 10 bases not matched to a gene. The CDR3 bases are TGTGCCAGCAGAAGGACGGGGGGGGGGGTCCAAGAGACCCAGTACTTC. This translates into CASRRTGGGVQETQYF.

This clonotype was counted only a few times. The rearrangement links TRBV12-3 or TRBV12-4 to TRBJ1-6; D perhaps matches TRBD1 (5 bases). CDR3 length: 15 residues. Deletions cut 2 bases from V and 6 bases from J, with 11 bases between. The DNA for the CDR3 is TGTGCCAGCAGTTTACAGGGATCCATTAATTCACCCCTCCACTTT. The encoded protein is CASSLQGSINSPLHF.

V usage is TRBV28 and J usage is TRBJ2-1; D may be TRBD1 (5 bases). This CDR3 contains 15 residues. Trimming stripped 4 bases from V and 0 bases from J, with 10 bases between. Germline V CDR1 and CDR2: MDHEN, SYDVKM. CDR3 region: CASSYDSRSYNEQFF. The CDR3 DNA is TGTGCCAGCAGTTATGACAGCCGCTCCTACAATGAGCAGTTCTTC.

Of note for this clonotype: A much larger clone sits a single nucleotide away, making a read error possible. The chain uses TRBV4-2 and TRBJ2-4; no clear D gene. The CDR3 is 17 residues long. Germline CDR1 LGHNA, CDR2 YNFKEQ. The chain's CDR3 is CTSSQSTGPSAKNIQYF. CDR3 nucleotide sequence: TGTACCAGCAGCCAGAGTACGGGTCCCTCAGCCAAAAACATTCAGTACTTC.

The gene calls are TRBV6-6 and TRBJ1-2; D gene uncertain. The length of the CDR3 is 14 residues. Germline V gene data show CDR1 as MNHNY and CDR2 as SVGAGI (reference sequence). The V gene lost 2 bases and the J gene lost 8 bases, with 15 bases spanning the gap. For the CDR3, the DNA is TGTGCCAGCAGTTACCCCGATCCCCCTCCCGGCTACACCTTC. Translating it yields CASSYPDPPPGYTF.

This clonotype turned up a few times. The rearrangement uses TRBV28 and TRBJ1-6; D unclear. The germline gives CDR1 MDHEN, CDR2 SYDVKM. CDR3 length: 13 residues. V lost 5 bases to trimming and J lost 5 bases, with 7 bases between them. As DNA, the CDR3 is TGTGCCAGCAGTGGCCTGAATAATTCACCCCTCCACTTT. This encodes CASSGLNNSPLHF.

This clonotype appeared a few times. This chain uses TRBV19 with TRBJ2-1; 12 bases fit TRBD2. CDR1 LNHDA and CDR2 SQIVND come from the germline V gene (reference sequence). The CDR3 consists of 17 residues. The ends lost 7 bases at V and 1 base at J; junction bases unmatched: 8. As DNA, the CDR3 is TGTGCCAGTACCCCGACTAGCGGGGGATTATCCTACAATGAGCAGTTCTTC. Translated: CASTPTSGGLSYNEQFF.

V is TRBV19 and J is TRBJ1-4; D gene unclear. CDR3 size: 13 residues. CDR1 is LNHDA, CDR2 SQIVND, per germline (reference sequence). Trimming cost V 0 bases and J 8 bases, with 7 bases left between them. The CDR3 here is CASSIDRREKLFF. In DNA form, the CDR3 reads TGTGCCAGTAGTATAGATCGTCGAGAAAAACTGTTTTTT.

J is TRBJ1-6 and V is TRBV18; no clear D. This CDR3 has 14 residues. Germline V gene data show CDR1 as KGHSH and CDR2 as LQKENI. Trimming took 3 bases from V and 7 from J, leaving 10 bases between them. CDR3 DNA: TGTGCCAGCTCACCGGGGAGGGTGAATTCACCCCTCCACTTT. This gives the protein CASSPGRVNSPLHF.

The chain couples TRBV2 to TRBJ1-6; D perhaps matches TRBD1 (5 bases). CDR3 length: 14 amino acids. V shed 2 bases and J shed 6 bases, with 8 bases lying between them. From germline, CDR1 is SNHLY and CDR2 FYNNEI. The CDR3 DNA sequence: TGTGCCAGCAGTGAACTAAGGGGTAATTCACCCCTCCACTTT. Translating it yields CASSELRGNSPLHF.

This clonotype turned up a few times. The chain combines TRBV5-1 with TRBJ1-6; the match to TRBD1 covers 11 bases. Germline trimming cut 3 bases from V and 9 bases from J; bases unmatched to any gene: 8. This CDR3 is 16 amino acids long. In germline, CDR1 is SGHRS, CDR2 YFSETQ. Written as DNA, the CDR3 is TGCGCCAGCAGCTGGCGCGGTGGGACAGGGGGTTCACCCCTCCACTTT. This codes for CASSWRGGTGGSPLHF.

This clonotype was found a few times. The V call is TRBV19, the J call TRBJ2-1; D might be TRBD2 (6 bases). Germline lookup yields CDR1 LNHDA and CDR2 SQIVND (reference sequence). The CDR3 has 17 amino acids. With 2 bases removed from V and 0 bases from J, the gap between germline ends came to 14 bases. CDR3 nucleotide sequence: TGTGCCAGTAGTATAAGTTGGCGGGGAAGCTCCTACAATGAGCAGTTCTTC. It yields the protein CASSISWRGSSYNEQFF.

There are a few counts of this clonotype. V gene TRBV28 combines with J gene TRBJ2-6, with D uncertain. The CDR3 covers 13 residues. Germline V gene lookup returns CDR1 MDHEN and CDR2 SYDVKM. Trimming removed 5 bases from V and 9 bases from J, with 11 bases in between. The CDR3 protein is CASSSIWGNVLTF. In nucleotides, the CDR3 is TGTGCCAGCAGTAGTATTTGGGGCAACGTCCTGACTTTC.

The J gene is TRBJ1-4, the V gene TRBV3-1, with a weak D call TRBD1 (5 bases). CDR1 and CDR2 (germline): LGHDT, YNNKEL (reference sequence). CDR3 length equals 15 residues. Trimming pared 0 bases from V and 7 bases from J, leaving 12 bases between. CDR3 bases: TGTGCCAGCAGCCAAGATCCAGGGAAGACTGAAAAACTGTTTTTT. Translating it yields CASSQDPGKTEKLFF. Variable domain in full (rest from reference TRBV3-1 and TRBJ1-4): DTAVSQTPKYLVTQMGNDKSIKCEQNLGHDTMYWYKQDSKKFLKIMFSYNNKELIINETVPNRFSPKSPDKAHLNLHINSLELGDSAVYFCASSQDPGKTEKLFFGSGTQLSVL.

On this clonotype itself: Germline and junction disagree at one end, which may indicate a read error. V usage is TRBV5-4 and J usage is TRBJ1-1; TRBD1 is a possible D gene (5 bases). The CDR3 is 16 residues long. CDR1 and CDR2 (germline): SGHNT, YYREEE (reference sequence). Here the CDR3 reads CASSRGPGGGNTVAFF. In DNA form, the CDR3 reads TGTGCCAGCAGCCGCGGGCCAGGTGGGGGTAACACTGTAGCTTTCTTT. The complete variable domain, with remaining parts taken from reference TRBV5-4 and TRBJ1-1, reads ETGVTQSPTHLIKTRGQQVTLRCSSQSGHNTVSWYQQALGQGPQFIFQYYREEENGRGNFPPRFSGLQFPNYSSELNVNALELDDSALYLCASSRGPGGGNTVAFFGQGTRLTVV.

The chain carries TRBV19 and TRBJ1-5, with a weak D call TRBD1 (6 bases). V was shortened by 3 bases and J by 0 bases, with 15 bases between the two germline ends. From germline, CDR1 is LNHDA and CDR2 SQIVND (reference sequence). The CDR3 is made up of 17 amino acids. The CDR3 nucleotides are TGTGCCAGTAGTATTCGGCAGGGGCTAGCTAGCAATCAGCCCCAGCATTTT. As protein: CASSIRQGLASNQPQHF.

V is TRBV20-1 and J is TRBJ2-4, with D unclear. The CDR3 loop spans 15 amino acids. CDR1 is DFQATT and CDR2 is SNEGSKA in the germline V gene (reference sequence). With 5 bases removed from V and 4 bases from J, the gap between germline ends came to 18 bases. The CDR3 loop reads CSARPNRRGKNIQYF. The CDR3 DNA sequence: TGCAGTGCTCGGCCAAACCGACGTGGAAAAAACATTCAGTACTTC.

This clonotype was recorded many times. The chain has TRBV7-2 and TRBJ2-5; the D is unclear. In germline, CDR1 is SGHTA, CDR2 FQGNSA. This CDR3 has 14 residues. The ends were cut back, 5 bases at V and 7 bases at J, with 17 bases in the middle. The CDR3 DNA sequence: TGTGCCAGCAGCCTCCCCGGTACTGTTGGGACCCAGTACTTC. Residues: CASSLPGTVGTQYF.

This clonotype was picked up a small number of times. The J gene is TRBJ2-1, the V gene TRBV10-2, with 7 bases identical to TRBD2. This CDR3 contains 12 residues. The germline V gene encodes CDR1 WSHSY and CDR2 SAAADI. The V and J ends lost 7 bases and 5 bases, in that order; junction bases with no gene match: 2. This CDR3 is CASKRGDNEQFF. The DNA for the CDR3 is TGCGCCAGCAAGCGGGGCGACAATGAGCAGTTCTTC.

This clonotype was counted only a few times. The rearrangement links TRBV7-6 to TRBJ2-1; 7 nucleotides agree with TRBD1. V lost 3 bases, J lost 4 bases, and 6 bases stayed unmatched. Germline values: CDR1 SGHVS, CDR2 FNYEAQ. This CDR3 has 15 amino acids. CDR3 amino acids: CASSLNGDSYNEQFF. The CDR3 DNA sequence: TGTGCCAGCAGCTTGAACGGGGACAGTTACAATGAGCAGTTCTTC.

The chain is built from TRBV28 and TRBJ2-1; D possibly matches TRBD1 or TRBD2 (5 bases each). Germline V gene lookup returns CDR1 MDHEN and CDR2 SYDVKM. The CDR3 spans 16 residues. The ends were cut back, 3 bases at V and 5 bases at J, with 17 bases in the middle. The CDR3 is CASSLSGKGTHNEQFF. The CDR3 bases are TGTGCCAGCAGTTTGAGCGGTAAGGGGACCCACAATGAGCAGTTCTTC.

This clonotype has only a few counts. This chain's CDR3 is CASRMRDREQKGDNYGYTF. The CDR3 region has the DNA TGTGCCAGCAGAATGCGGGACAGGGAACAGAAAGGAGATAACTATGGCTACACCTTC. This chain connects TRBV5-7 to TRBJ1-2, with 9 nucleotides matching TRBD1. TRBV5-7 is recorded as an ORF, its role being uncertain. The CDR3 totals 19 residues. V shed 5 bases, J shed 1 base, and the junction held 18 bases outside the gene matches.

Details on this clonotype: The CDR3 does not close with the conserved phenylalanine or tryptophan, likely indicating a read error. The chain recombines TRBV6-6 with TRBJ2-5, with 10 bases lining up with TRBD2. The ends lost 6 bases at V and 5 bases at J; junction bases unmatched: 12. The CDR3 is 16 residues long. Germline CDR1 and CDR2: MNHNY and SVGAGI (reference sequence). CDR3 in amino acids: CASSRRLAGAGETQYL. CDR3 sequence (DNA): TGTGCCAGCAGCCGAAGGCTAGCGGGGGCTGGGGAGACCCAGTACTTA.

The V and J genes are TRBV24-1 and TRBJ2-2, with D unclear. The V gene lost 3 bases and the J gene lost 5 bases, with 12 bases spanning the gap. The germline V gene encodes CDR1 KGHDR and CDR2 SFDVKD. This CDR3 is built from 15 residues. The DNA for the CDR3 is TGTGCCACCAGTGATAAATTACCCGGGACCGGGGAGCTGTTTTTT. Amino acid sequence: CATSDKLPGTGELFF.

This clonotype was observed many times. The chain carries TRBV6-1 and TRBJ1-1, with TRBD1 matching over 7 bases. V was pared by 4 bases and J by 3 bases, with 8 bases of the junction left unmatched. The CDR3 loop spans 15 amino acids. CDR1 is MNHNS, CDR2 SASEGT, per germline. CDR3 residues: CASSADREQDTEAFF. CDR3 DNA sequence: TGTGCCAGCAGTGCCGACAGGGAACAGGACACTGAAGCTTTCTTT.